The TCR beta chain described here comes from a study of identical twins. There are a few counts of this clonotype. Antigen unknown. Donors were all healthy Caucasians. Unique molecular identifiers were present on cDNA, and template switching added a universal primer site. TCRdb reprocessed the 5' RACE reads via MiXCR and lists one record per CDR3 protein. The sample records 1,800,000 or so distinct CDR3 sequences, around a third being singletons. Notes on the study in general: These conclusions were based on statistical analysis (cross-sectional, not following the same donors). Zero-insertion analyses were open to partial confounding by invariant MAIT and iNKT cells.

The CDR3 is 12 amino acids. V gave up 6 bases and J gave up 6 bases, with 11 bases separating them. Looked up from germline, CDR1 is SNHLY and CDR2 is FYNNEI. The chain uses TRBV2 and TRBJ1-1; D not resolved. This receptor was obtained from a newborn girl in good health. The sample consisted of cord blood. In DNA, the CDR3 is TGTGCCAGCAGGCCTCCAATGTCTGAAGCTTTCTTT. It encodes CASRPPMSEAFF.